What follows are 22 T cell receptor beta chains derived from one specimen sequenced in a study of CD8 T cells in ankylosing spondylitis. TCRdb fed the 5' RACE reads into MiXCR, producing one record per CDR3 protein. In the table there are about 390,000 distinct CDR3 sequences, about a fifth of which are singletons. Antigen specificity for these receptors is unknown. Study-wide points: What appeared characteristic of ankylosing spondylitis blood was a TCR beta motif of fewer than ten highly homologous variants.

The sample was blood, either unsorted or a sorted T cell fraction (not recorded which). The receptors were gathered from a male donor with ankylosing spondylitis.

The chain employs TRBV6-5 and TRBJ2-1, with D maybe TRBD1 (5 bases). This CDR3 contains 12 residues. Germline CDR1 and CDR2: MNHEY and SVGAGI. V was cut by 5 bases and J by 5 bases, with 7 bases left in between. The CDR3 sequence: CASSRGHNEQFF. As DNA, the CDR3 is TGTGCCAGCAGTAGGGGTCACAATGAGCAGTTCTTC.

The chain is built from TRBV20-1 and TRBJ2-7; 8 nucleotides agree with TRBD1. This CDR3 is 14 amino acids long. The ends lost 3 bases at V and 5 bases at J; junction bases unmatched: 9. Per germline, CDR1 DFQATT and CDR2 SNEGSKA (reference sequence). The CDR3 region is CSASPPGGINEQYF. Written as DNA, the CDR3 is TGCAGTGCTAGTCCCCCAGGGGGCATCAACGAGCAGTACTTC.

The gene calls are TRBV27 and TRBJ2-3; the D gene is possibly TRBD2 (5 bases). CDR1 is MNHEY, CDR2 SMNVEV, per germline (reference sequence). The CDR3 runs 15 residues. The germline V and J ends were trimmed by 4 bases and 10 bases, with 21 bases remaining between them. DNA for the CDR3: TGTGCCAGCAGTTCACTGAACCACCCCGGAGGTGCGCAGTATTTT. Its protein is CASSSLNHPGGAQYF.

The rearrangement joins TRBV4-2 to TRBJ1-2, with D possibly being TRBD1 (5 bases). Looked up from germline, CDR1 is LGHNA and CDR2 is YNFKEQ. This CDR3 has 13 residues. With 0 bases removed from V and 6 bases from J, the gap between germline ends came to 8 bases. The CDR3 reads CASSQEGADGYTF. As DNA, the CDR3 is TGTGCCAGCAGCCAAGAAGGGGCGGATGGCTACACCTTC.

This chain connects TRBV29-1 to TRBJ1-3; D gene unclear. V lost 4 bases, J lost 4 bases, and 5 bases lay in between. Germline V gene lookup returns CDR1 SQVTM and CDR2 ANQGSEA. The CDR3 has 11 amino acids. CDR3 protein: CSVAQGNTIYF. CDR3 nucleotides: TGCAGCGTTGCTCAGGGAAACACCATATATTTT.

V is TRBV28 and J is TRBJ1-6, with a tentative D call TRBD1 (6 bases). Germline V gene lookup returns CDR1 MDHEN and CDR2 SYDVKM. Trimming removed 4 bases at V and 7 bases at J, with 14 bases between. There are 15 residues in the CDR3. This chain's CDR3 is CASSSPGGQNSPLHF. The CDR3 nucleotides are TGTGCCAGCAGTTCCCCGGGGGGACAAAATTCACCCCTCCACTTT.

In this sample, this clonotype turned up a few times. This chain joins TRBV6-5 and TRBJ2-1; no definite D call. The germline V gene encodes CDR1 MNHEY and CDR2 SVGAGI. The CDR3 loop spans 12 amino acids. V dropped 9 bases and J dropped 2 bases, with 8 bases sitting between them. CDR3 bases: TGTGCCAGTGGCGCCGCCTACAATGAGCAGTTCTTC. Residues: CASGAAYNEQFF.

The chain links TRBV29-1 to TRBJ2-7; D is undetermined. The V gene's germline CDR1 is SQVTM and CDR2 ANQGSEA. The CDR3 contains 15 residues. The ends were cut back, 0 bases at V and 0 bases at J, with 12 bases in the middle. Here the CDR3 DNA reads TGCAGCGTTGAAGATCCGGGCCCGAGCTCCTACGAGCAGTACTTC. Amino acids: CSVEDPGPSSYEQYF.

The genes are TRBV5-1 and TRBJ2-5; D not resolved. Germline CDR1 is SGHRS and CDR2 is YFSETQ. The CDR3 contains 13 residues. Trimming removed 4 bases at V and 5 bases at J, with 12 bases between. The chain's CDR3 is CASSPQVSETQYF. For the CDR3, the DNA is TGCGCCAGCAGCCCCCAAGTTAGCGAGACCCAGTACTTC.

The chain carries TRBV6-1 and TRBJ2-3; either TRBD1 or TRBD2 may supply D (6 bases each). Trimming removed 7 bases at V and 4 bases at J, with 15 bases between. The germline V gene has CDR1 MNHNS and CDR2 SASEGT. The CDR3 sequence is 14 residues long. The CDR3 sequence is CASTARRGPDTQYF. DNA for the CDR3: TGTGCCAGCACCGCCCGTCGGGGGCCAGATACGCAGTATTTT.

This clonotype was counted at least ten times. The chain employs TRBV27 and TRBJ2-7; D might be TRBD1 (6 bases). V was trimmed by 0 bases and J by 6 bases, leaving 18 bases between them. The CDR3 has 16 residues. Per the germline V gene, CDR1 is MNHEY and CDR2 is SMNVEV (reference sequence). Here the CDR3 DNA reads TGTGCCAGCAGTTTATCGCCGGCAGGGGCATTGGGCGAGCAGTACTTC. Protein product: CASSLSPAGALGEQYF.

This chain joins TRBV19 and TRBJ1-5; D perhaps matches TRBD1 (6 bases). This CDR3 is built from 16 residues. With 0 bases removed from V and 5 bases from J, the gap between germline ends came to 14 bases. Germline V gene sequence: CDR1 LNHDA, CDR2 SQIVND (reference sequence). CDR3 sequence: CASSIDLWDIDQPQHF. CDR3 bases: TGTGCCAGTAGTATAGATCTCTGGGACATCGATCAGCCCCAGCATTTT.

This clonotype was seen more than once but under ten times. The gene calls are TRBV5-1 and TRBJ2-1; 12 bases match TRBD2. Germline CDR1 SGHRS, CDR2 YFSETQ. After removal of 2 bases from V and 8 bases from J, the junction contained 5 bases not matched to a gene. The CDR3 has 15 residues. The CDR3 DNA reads TGCGCCAGCAGCTTAGGACTAGCGGGAATCCATGAGCAGTTCTTC. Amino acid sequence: CASSLGLAGIHEQFF. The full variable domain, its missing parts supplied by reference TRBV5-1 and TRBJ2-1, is KAGVTQTPRYLIKTRGQQVTLSCSPISGHRSVSWYQQTPGQGLQFLFEYFSETQRNKGNFPGRFSGRQFSNSRSEMNVSTLELGDSALYLCASSLGLAGIHEQFFGPGTRLTVL.

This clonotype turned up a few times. The CDR3 protein is CASARAGEAYEQYF. The CDR3 bases are TGCGCCAGCGCCCGAGCGGGAGAGGCCTACGAGCAGTACTTC. This rearrangement joins TRBV5-1 to TRBJ2-7; 8 bases map to TRBD2. The junction had 8 bases not matched to a gene; V was cut back by 7 bases and J by 2 bases. The germline V gene has CDR1 SGHRS and CDR2 YFSETQ. This CDR3 region has 14 residues.

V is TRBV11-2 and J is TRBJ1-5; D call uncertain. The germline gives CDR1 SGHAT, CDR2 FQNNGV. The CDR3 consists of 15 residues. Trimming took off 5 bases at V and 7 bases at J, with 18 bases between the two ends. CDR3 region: CASSPYGERGQPQHF. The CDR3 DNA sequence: TGTGCCAGCAGCCCCTATGGGGAGCGCGGGCAGCCCCAGCATTTT.

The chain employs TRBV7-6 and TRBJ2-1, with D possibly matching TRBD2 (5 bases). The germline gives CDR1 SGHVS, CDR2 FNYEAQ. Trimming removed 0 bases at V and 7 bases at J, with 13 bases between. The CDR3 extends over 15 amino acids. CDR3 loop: CASSLAVLALNEQFF. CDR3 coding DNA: TGTGCCAGCAGCTTAGCGGTGCTAGCTTTGAATGAGCAGTTCTTC.

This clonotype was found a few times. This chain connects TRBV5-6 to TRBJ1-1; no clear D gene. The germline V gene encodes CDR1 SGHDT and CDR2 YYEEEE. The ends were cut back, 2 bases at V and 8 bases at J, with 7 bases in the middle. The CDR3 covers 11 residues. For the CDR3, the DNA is TGTGCCAGCAGCTTTGCGGGAGAAGCTTTCTTT. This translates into CASSFAGEAFF.

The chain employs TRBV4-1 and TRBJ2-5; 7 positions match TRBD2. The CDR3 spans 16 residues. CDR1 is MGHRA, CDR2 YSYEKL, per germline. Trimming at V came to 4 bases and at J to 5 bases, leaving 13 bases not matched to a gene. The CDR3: CASSPRRGGSPETQYF. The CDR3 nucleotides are TGCGCCAGCAGCCCCCGGAGGGGCGGGAGCCCGGAGACCCAGTACTTC.

CDR3 amino acids: CASSPRTGHSNQPQHF. CDR3 bases: TGTGCCAGCAGTCCCCGGACAGGGCATAGCAATCAGCCCCAGCATTTT. The chain employs TRBV12-3 or TRBV12-4 and TRBJ1-5, with TRBD1 matching 8 bases. J was trimmed by 0 bases and V by 5 bases; bases with no gene match: 6. The CDR3 has 16 amino acids.

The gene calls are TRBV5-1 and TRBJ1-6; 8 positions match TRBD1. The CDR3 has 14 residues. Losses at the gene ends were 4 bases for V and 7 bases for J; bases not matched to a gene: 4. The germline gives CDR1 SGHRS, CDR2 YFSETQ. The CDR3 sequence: CASSADRGNSPLHF. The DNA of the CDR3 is TGCGCCAGCAGCGCCGACAGGGGAAATTCACCCCTCCACTTT.

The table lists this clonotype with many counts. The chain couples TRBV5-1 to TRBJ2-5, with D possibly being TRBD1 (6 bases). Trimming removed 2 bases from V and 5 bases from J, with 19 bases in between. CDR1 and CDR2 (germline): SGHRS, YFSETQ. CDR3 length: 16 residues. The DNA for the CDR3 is TGCGCCAGCAGCTTTGGGACCAGGGGCCTCTTTGAGACCCAGTACTTC. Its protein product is CASSFGTRGLFETQYF.

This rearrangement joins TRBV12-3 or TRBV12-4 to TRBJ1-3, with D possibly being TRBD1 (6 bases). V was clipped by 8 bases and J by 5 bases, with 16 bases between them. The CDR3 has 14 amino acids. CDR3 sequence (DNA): TGTGCCAGCGGGGGGCTGACGCAAAGAAACACCATATATTTT. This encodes CASGGLTQRNTIYF.